This note documents a single TCR beta chain sequence. Which antigen it targets is not known. The input lacks base qualities; no much larger clone sits a single base away. The meaning of the sample's time point label: baseline before first vaccination. Vaccinee samples came from UK trials COV001 and COV002, including a single-blind randomized controlled phase 2/3 trial of AZD1222 (ChAdOx1 nCoV-19) in healthy adults. Trial participant PBMC samples were collected at day 0 and day 28 after the second dose for TCRbeta chain sequencing. The CDR3 regions of human TCRbeta chains were analyzed by immunosequencing. In the paper's pipeline: Repertoire TCRs were checked for matches against a reference library of SARS-CoV-2-specific TCRs that had been generated using the MIRA antigen-specificity platform. Breadth was defined as the fraction of unique TCRs that were SARS-CoV-2-associated, and depth was defined as the fraction of total T cells that were SARS-CoV-2-associated. Using the MIRA data, each spike-specific TCR was mapped to the spike region that the TCR reacts to and placed in a CD4 or CD8 class. Log10-transformed breadth and depth values were compared by one-way ANOVA with Sidak's multiple comparisons tests. The table comes from immuneACCESS by way of TCRdb, which keeps in-frame sequences with V and J called. Part of the clones is missing from these tables; in studies checked, under half for an unresolved V gene and the rest for unknown reasons. The V and J calls and the clone size are those of that table, but D and trimming were determined from the DNA. In this sample the table shows around 100,000 clones, roughly 91% of which occur a single time. 4% to 5.5% of the sample is held by the ten biggest clonotypes.

This record comes from a study of T cell responses to AZD1222 COVID-19 vaccine (dated by TCRdb to the early 2020s). About the investigation overall: AZD1222 recipients whose second dose came at about 4 weeks and those whose second dose came at about 12 weeks were combined into one group, since spike-specific TCR depth and breadth did not differ between the two schedules. TCR sequencing covered roughly 230 trial participants: 200 to 210 given two doses of AZD1222 and 26 given two doses of MenACWY control vaccine. Trial participants were enrolled by age into subgroups of 18-55, 56-69 and 70-plus years, and 148, 28 and 57 TCR-sequenced participants, respectively, were included in these subgroups. Summary of the overall study and its limitations: Because no day 14 peak-response samples were available, the repertoires could be characterized only after the peak T cell response. After two AZD1222 doses, spike-specific TCR breadth and depth were significantly higher than at day 0 and than in MenACWY recipients. The vaccine-associated CD4 TCRs covered the entire spike protein, and the dominant responses fell in regions 160-218 and 743-854. Nearly half of unique spike-specific TCRs reportedly recognized epitopes outside regions mutated in the B.1.351 and B.1.1.7 variants. The 56-69-year group was small, and its depth increase did not reach significance, likely because of low power. Conclusions about previously exposed vaccinees are limited because only six or seven AZD1222 recipients were SARS-CoV-2 seropositive at baseline. Most participants were white British and females outnumbered males, and the authors suggested that clonal diversity may have been underestimated.

Relative to germline, V is 5 bases shorter and J is 0 bases shorter, with 20 bases between their ends. The CDR3 runs 18 amino acids, cysteine and phenylalanine included. Only the CDR3 portion is preserved as DNA: 54 bases, with reading frame beginning at the first base. CDR1 and CDR2 are drawn from the germline V gene (reference sequence): SEHNR, FQNEAQ. Source: peripheral blood, taken on day 0 of AZD1222 vaccination. This clonotype was obtained from an adult in good health. The V and J genes are TRBV7-9 and TRBJ1-3, with a tentative D gene TRBD1 over 5 matching bases. CDR3 protein: CASSPGLLPYNSGNTIYF. In nucleotide form, the sequence is TGTGCCAGCAGCCCGGGACTTCTTCCCTATAACTCTGGAAACACCATATATTTT. Outside the CDR3, residues come from the reference TRBV7-9 and TRBJ1-3 proteins, so the full variable domain is: DTGVSQNPRHKITKRGQNVTFRCDPISEHNRLYWYRQTLGQGPEFLTYFQNEAQLEKSRLLSDRFSAERPKGSFSTLEIQRTEQGDSAMYLCASSPGLLPYNSGNTIYFGEGSWLTVV.